A selection of T cell receptor beta chains follows, all from one sample in a study of T cell responses to AZD1222 COVID-19 vaccine. The protocol was immunoSEQ multiplex PCR, while the TCRdb copy is restricted to in-frame clones and leaves out a portion. The repertoire has roughly 120,000 clones, approximately 90% of them found once; the top ten carry approximately 15%. Sample: peripheral blood, taken 28 days after the second AZD1222 dose. Every receptor here comes from an adult who received the AZD1222 COVID-19 vaccine. CDR3s include the opening cysteine and the closing phenylalanine or tryptophan. Fields, in order: D gene, J gene, clone size, V gene, CDR3 DNA, CDR3 protein. A D gene is named only where the DNA matches it firmly. Size is stated for part of the rows, as once, few or many counts, or as a class when the clone is expanded.

D: TRBD1
J: TRBJ1-5
size: once
V: TRBV7-2
DNA: TGTGCCAGCAGCTTATGGGACAGCGGAAATCAGCCCCAGCATTTT
CDR3: CASSLWDSGNQPQHF

D: -
J: TRBJ1-6
size: -
V: TRBV29-1
DNA: TGCAGCGCTCGATTCGGGACGGCGGGATCACCCCTCCACTTT
CDR3: CSARFGTAGSPLHF

D: -
J: TRBJ2-1
size: -
V: TRBV11-2
DNA: TGTGCCAGCAGCTTAGAGCCGAGCTCCTACAATGAGCAGTTCTTC
CDR3: CASSLEPSSYNEQFF

D: -
J: TRBJ2-1
size: -
V: TRBV5-1
DNA: TGCGCCAGCAGGCCCCTAAGCTCCTACAATGAGCAGTTCTTC
CDR3: CASRPLSSYNEQFF

D: -
J: TRBJ2-5
size: -
V: TRBV10-3
DNA: TGTGCCACCAGACCGGGGCTACAAGAGACCCAGTACTTC
CDR3: CATRPGLQETQYF

D: TRBD1
J: TRBJ1-4
size: once
V: TRBV11-2
DNA: TGTGCCAGCAGCCGAGACAGGGGAGGTGAAAAACTGTTTTTT
CDR3: CASSRDRGGEKLFF

D: -
J: TRBJ1-1
size: -
V: TRBV5-1
DNA: TGCGCCAGCAGCCTCAGAGGATGGGGGGCTGGGAACACTGAAGCTTTCTTT
CDR3: CASSLRGWGAGNTEAFF

D: -
J: TRBJ1-6
size: once
V: TRBV18
DNA: TGTGCCAGCTCACCACCTCTTCAGGGGACCCCCCTCCACTTT
CDR3: CASSPPLQGTPLHF

D: -
J: TRBJ2-1
size: -
V: TRBV24-1
DNA: TGTGCCACCAGTGATTTGCTTGACAATGAGCAGTTCTTC
CDR3: CATSDLLDNEQFF

D: -
J: TRBJ1-2
size: -
V: TRBV19
DNA: TGTGCCAGTAGCCCGGGCCTTGACCCCTATGGCTACACCTTC
CDR3: CASSPGLDPYGYTF

D: TRBD1
J: TRBJ1-2
size: -
V: TRBV28
DNA: TGTGCCAGCAGTTTGACCCCCGGGACAGGGTCCTATGGCTACACCTTC
CDR3: CASSLTPGTGSYGYTF

D: -
J: TRBJ1-1
size: -
V: TRBV5-1
DNA: TGCGCCAGCAGTCCCGGCAGTAACACTGAAGCTTTCTTT
CDR3: CASSPGSNTEAFF

D: -
J: TRBJ1-1
size: once
V: TRBV28
DNA: TGTGCCAGCAGTCCTTGGGGACAAGCGAACACTGAAGCTTTCTTT
CDR3: CASSPWGQANTEAFF

D: -
J: TRBJ1-5
size: -
V: TRBV5-8
DNA: TGTGCCAGCAGCTTAGGGGCCGGCAATCAGCCCCAGCATTTT
CDR3: CASSLGAGNQPQHF

D: -
J: TRBJ1-1
size: few
V: TRBV5-1
DNA: TGCGCCAGCGGCAGGGACGGTGAAGCTTTCTTT
CDR3: CASGRDGEAFF

D: -
J: TRBJ2-1
size: -
V: TRBV6-5
DNA: TGTGCCAGCAGTTACAATTGGCTGAGCTACAATGAGCAGTTCTTC
CDR3: CASSYNWLSYNEQFF

D: -
J: TRBJ2-5
size: -
V: TRBV27
DNA: TGTGCCAGCAGACCCCAGACCGCGGAGACCCAGTACTTC
CDR3: CASRPQTAETQYF